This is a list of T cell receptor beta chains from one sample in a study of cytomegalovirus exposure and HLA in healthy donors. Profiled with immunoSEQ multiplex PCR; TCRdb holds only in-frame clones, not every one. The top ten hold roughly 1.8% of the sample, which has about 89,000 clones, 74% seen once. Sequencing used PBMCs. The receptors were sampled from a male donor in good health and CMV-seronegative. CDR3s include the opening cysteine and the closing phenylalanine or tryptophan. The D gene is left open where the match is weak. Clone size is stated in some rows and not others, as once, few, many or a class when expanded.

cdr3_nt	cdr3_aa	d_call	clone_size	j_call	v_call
TGTGCCAGCAGCCAAGAGTTTAGCGGGGAAGATACGCAGTATTTT	CASSQEFSGEDTQYF	TRBD2	NA	TRBJ2-3	TRBV4-2
TGTGCCAGCACCCAACGGACTAGCGGGAGTGAGCAGTTCTTC	CASTQRTSGSEQFF	TRBD2	few	TRBJ2-1	TRBV7-9
TGCAGCGTTGCTATTGGGGGCGCCTATGGCTACACCTTC	CSVAIGGAYGYTF	NA	NA	TRBJ1-2	TRBV29-1
TGCGCCAGCAGCTTCAAACTAGCGGGACATTACGAGCAGTACTTC	CASSFKLAGHYEQYF	TRBD2	few	TRBJ2-7	TRBV5-1
TGCGCCAGCAGCTTGGTTGAGGGGGGGAATTCACCCCTCCACTTT	CASSLVEGGNSPLHF	NA	NA	TRBJ1-6	TRBV5-1
TGTGCCAGCAGCGTGGGACAGGGGGCGACCGGGGAGCTGTTTTTT	CASSVGQGATGELFF	TRBD1	NA	TRBJ2-2	TRBV7-9
TGTGCCAGCAGCCCTCTCCTAGCGGACAATGAGCAGTTCTTC	CASSPLLADNEQFF	TRBD2	NA	TRBJ2-1	TRBV7-8
TGTGCCTGGAGTAAACGAGGAGAGCAGTTCTTC	CAWSKRGEQFF	NA	NA	TRBJ2-1	TRBV30
TGTGCCAGCAGTCCGCGAGTATATGTAGCGGGGGGGGCAGATACGCAGTATTTT	CASSPRVYVAGGADTQYF	TRBD2	NA	TRBJ2-3	TRBV28
TGTGCCAGTAGTATTAGGACTGGCTCCTACGAGCAGTACTTC	CASSIRTGSYEQYF	NA	NA	TRBJ2-7	TRBV19
TGTGCCTGGGGGGCATATAATTCACCCCTCCACTTT	CAWGAYNSPLHF	NA	NA	TRBJ1-6	TRBV30
TGTGCCAGCAGCGAGCCCGGGACAGGGGGAGCAGATACGCAGTATTTT	CASSEPGTGGADTQYF	TRBD1	NA	TRBJ2-3	TRBV9
TGTGCCAGCAGCTCCACGGGACAGGGGGCCGAGTACGAGCAGTACTTC	CASSSTGQGAEYEQYF	TRBD1	NA	TRBJ2-7	TRBV7-9
TGCAGCTCGGGAGCGGGACCTGCAGATACGCAGTATTTT	CSSGAGPADTQYF	TRBD2	NA	TRBJ2-3	TRBV29-1
TGTGCCAGCAGCTTGCAGGCTAATCAGCCCCAGCATTTT	CASSLQANQPQHF	NA	NA	TRBJ1-5	TRBV7-6
TGTGCCAGCAGCTTGACAGGGGTGAGCACAGATACGCAGTATTTT	CASSLTGVSTDTQYF	TRBD1	few	TRBJ2-3	TRBV5-8
TGTGCCAGCTCACTCGGACAGGGGCAAGGGTTGACTGAAGCTTTCTTT	CASSLGQGQGLTEAFF	TRBD1	NA	TRBJ1-1	TRBV18
TGTGCCATTTCCCCGGGACTAGGACGGAATGAGCAGTTCTTC	CAISPGLGRNEQFF	TRBD2	NA	TRBJ2-1	TRBV27
TGTGCCAGCGGTGTAGTATTTAGCGGGAGGGGCACAGATACGCAGTATTTT	CASGVVFSGRGTDTQYF	NA	NA	TRBJ2-3	TRBV21-1
TGTGCCAGCAGCTTAGCCAGGGGGCAAGAGACCCAGTACTTC	CASSLARGQETQYF	TRBD1	NA	TRBJ2-5	TRBV7-2
TGTGCCAGCAGCTGGTCTCCGGGGGACAATCAGCCCCAGCATTTT	CASSWSPGDNQPQHF	NA	NA	TRBJ1-5	TRBV11-2
TGTGCCAGCAGTGAGGGGGGGATCACCTACGAGCAGTACTTC	CASSEGGITYEQYF	TRBD2	NA	TRBJ2-7	TRBV25-1
TGTGCCAGCAGCGCCCGGCTAGCGGGAGATCCCCCCGATACGCAGTATTTT	CASSARLAGDPPDTQYF	TRBD2	NA	TRBJ2-3	TRBV9
TGTGCCAGCAGCTTAGCGTTCGGACAGGGGGCTTTGGGCAATCAGCCCCAGCATTTT	CASSLAFGQGALGNQPQHF	TRBD1	once	TRBJ1-5	TRBV7-2
TGTGCCAGCAGCAGGACTAGCGGGAGGGGCGCCGGGGAGCTGTTTTTT	CASSRTSGRGAGELFF	TRBD2	NA	TRBJ2-2	TRBV7-6
TGCGCCAGCAGCTTGGGGTTAAATCAGGGCGGCTATGGCTACACCTTC	CASSLGLNQGGYGYTF	NA	NA	TRBJ1-2	TRBV5-1
TGTGCCAGCAGTTACCTCGAGGGGAACACTGAAGCTTTCTTT	CASSYLEGNTEAFF	NA	once	TRBJ1-1	TRBV6-5
TGTGCCAGTAGCAAACAGGGACAGCAGTACTTC	CASSKQGQQYF	NA	NA	TRBJ2-7	TRBV19
TGTGCCAGCAATTCAGCCGACGGACTAGCGGGGTCGCAGTACTTC	CASNSADGLAGSQYF	TRBD2	NA	TRBJ2-7	TRBV28
TGTGCCAGCAATCCCGGAGCGGGAAAGTACTACGAGCAGTACTTC	CASNPGAGKYYEQYF	TRBD2	NA	TRBJ2-7	TRBV2
TGTGCTTCAGGACAGAAAGAGACCCAGTACTTC	CASGQKETQYF	NA	NA	TRBJ2-5	TRBV5-8
TGTGCCAGCTCACCGCAGGACTGGGCCTACAATGAGCAGTTCTTC	CASSPQDWAYNEQFF	NA	NA	TRBJ2-1	TRBV18
TGTGCCAGCAGCCTCCGAGGAGCTCCTAAACCCTACGAGCAGTACTTC	CASSLRGAPKPYEQYF	NA	few	TRBJ2-7	TRBV7-9
TGTGCCAGCAGTTTCGAAGACAGGCCCTACGAGCAGTACTTC	CASSFEDRPYEQYF	NA	NA	TRBJ2-7	TRBV27
TGTGCCAGCAGTTTACAGGGACAGGGTACCAATGAGCAGTTCTTC	CASSLQGQGTNEQFF	TRBD1	NA	TRBJ2-1	TRBV27
TGCGCCAGCAGCTTAGGGACAGGGGGCAACTATGGCTACACCTTC	CASSLGTGGNYGYTF	TRBD1	NA	TRBJ1-2	TRBV5-1
TGTGCCAGCAGCTTAGTTCCCGGGAACACTGAAGCTTTCTTT	CASSLVPGNTEAFF	NA	NA	TRBJ1-1	TRBV7-9
TGTGCCAGCAGCCCTGTTGGCGGGTATGGCTACACCTTC	CASSPVGGYGYTF	NA	NA	TRBJ1-2	TRBV7-9
TGTGCCAGCAGCCGAACGGGACAGGGGTTCTTTGGGGCCAACGTCCTGACTTTC	CASSRTGQGFFGANVLTF	TRBD1	once	TRBJ2-6	TRBV14
TGTGCCAGCAGTGAAGGTCGTGGGAGGCCCTACGAGCAGTACTTC	CASSEGRGRPYEQYF	NA	NA	TRBJ2-7	TRBV2
TGTGCCAGCAGCGTAGTCGGGACTAGCGGGAGCCAAGAGACCCAGTACTTC	CASSVVGTSGSQETQYF	TRBD2	NA	TRBJ2-5	TRBV9
TGTGCCAGCAGCGTACAGGGGTATCGCGAAAAACTGTTTTTT	CASSVQGYREKLFF	TRBD1	NA	TRBJ1-4	TRBV5-6